This is a list of T cell receptor beta chains from one sample in a study of neurological immune-mediated disorders. TCRdb reprocessed the 5' RACE reads via MiXCR and lists one record per CDR3 protein. The profile covers under 60,000 distinct CDR3 sequences, with about 3% appearing a single time and about 5.5% taken by the ten largest. Sequences were obtained from PBMCs. The receptor set was obtained from a man aged 40-49 years with multiple sclerosis. Both conserved end residues are part of each CDR3. The D gene is left open where the match is weak. The size field reads once, few, many or a size class.

>many|TRBV25-1|TRBJ1-3|12|NA
CASTQAGNTIYF
TGTGCCAGCACACAGGCTGGAAACACCATATATTTT
>many|TRBV5-6|TRBJ2-1|13|TRBD1
CASNLRGLNEQFF
TGTGCCAGCAACCTAAGGGGGCTCAATGAGCAGTTCTTC
>many|TRBV3-1|TRBJ1-2|18|TRBD1
CASSQEPGQGGTNYGYTF
TGTGCCAGCAGCCAAGAGCCGGGACAGGGAGGAACAAACTATGGCTACACCTTC
>many|TRBV6-5|TRBJ1-6|15|NA
CASSYSNSLNSPLHF
TGTGCCAGCAGTTACTCGAACAGCCTCAATTCACCCCTCCACTTT
>many|TRBV6-5|TRBJ2-7|12|NA
CASSPKSDEQYF
TGTGCCAGCAGTCCGAAGTCTGACGAGCAGTACTTC
>many|TRBV10-3|TRBJ2-1|12|NA
CAINGQHNEQFF
TGTGCCATCAACGGACAGCACAATGAGCAGTTCTTC
>many|TRBV7-9|TRBJ1-4|14|NA
CASSPDRANEKLFF
TGTGCCAGCAGCCCTGACAGAGCAAATGAAAAACTGTTTTTT
>many|TRBV20-1|TRBJ1-2|13|NA
CSVPRVANYGYTF
TGCAGTGTTCCTCGAGTGGCTAACTATGGCTACACCTTC
>many|TRBV12-3/TRBV12-4|TRBJ1-5|16|NA
CASSDDSITSNQPQNF
TGTGCCAGCAGTGACGACAGTATAACAAGCAATCAGCCCCAGAATTTT
>many|TRBV5-1|TRBJ1-6|15|TRBD1
CASSLGDSDNSPLNF
TGCGCCAGCAGCTTGGGGGACAGTGATAATTCACCCCTCAACTTT
>many|TRBV6-5|TRBJ2-2|15|TRBD2
CASRRAGGQTGELFF
TGTGCCAGCAGGCGGGCGGGGGGGCAGACCGGGGAGCTGTTTTTT
>many|TRBV5-1|TRBJ1-5|15|TRBD1
CASSFTGQGDQPQHF
TGCGCCAGCAGCTTCACGGGACAGGGAGATCAGCCCCAGCATTTT
>once|TRBV20-1|TRBJ2-6|15|NA
CSASIGSSGANVLAF
TGCAGTGCTAGTATTGGAAGCTCTGGGGCCAACGTCCTGGCTTTC
>many|TRBV5-1|TRBJ2-3|15|NA
CASSLDSPLVDTQYF
TGCGCCAGCAGCTTGGATTCCCCTCTCGTGGATACGCAGTATTTT
>many|TRBV27|TRBJ1-2|13|NA
CATTGNNDYGYTF
TGTGCCACCACAGGGAATAATGACTATGGCTACACCTTC
>many|TRBV2|TRBJ1-4|14|NA
CASRATLTNEKLFF
TGTGCCAGCAGAGCGACTTTAACTAATGAAAAACTGTTTTTT
>many|TRBV6-5|TRBJ1-1|13|NA
CASGQGWNTEAFF
TGTGCCAGCGGGCAGGGGTGGAACACTGAAGCTTTCTTT
>few|TRBV6-2/TRBV6-3|TRBJ1-6|13|NA
CASSLLSDSPLHF
TGTGCCAGTAGCTTGCTGTCCGATTCACCCCTCCACTTT
>many|TRBV10-1|TRBJ2-1|13|NA
CASSESGPEEQFF
TGCGCCAGCAGTGAGTCGGGACCGGAGGAGCAGTTCTTC
>many|TRBV5-1|TRBJ2-3|16|TRBD2
CASSHGSGGSTDTQYF
TGCGCCAGCAGCCACGGAAGCGGGGGCAGCACAGATACGCAGTATTTT
>many|TRBV29-1|TRBJ1-1|13|NA
CSAPRLGGTEAFF
TGCAGCGCACCGAGATTGGGAGGGACTGAAGCTTTCTTT
>many|TRBV7-7|TRBJ2-1|15|NA
CASSFGLASNNEQFF
TGTGCTAGCAGCTTCGGGCTTGCTAGTAACAATGAGCAGTTCTTC
>few|TRBV5-5|TRBJ2-3|14|NA
CASSLDGYTDTQYF
TGTGCCAGCAGCTTGGACGGCTACACAGATACGCAGTATTTT
>many|TRBV20-1|TRBJ1-5|15|NA
CSAPSAGGPNQPQHF
TGCAGTGCCCCGTCGGCTGGGGGCCCCAATCAGCCCCAGCATTTT
>many|TRBV7-3|TRBJ2-7|14|TRBD2
CASSFSGGRYEQYF
TGTGCCAGCAGCTTTAGCGGGGGGCGCTACGAGCAGTACTTC
>many|TRBV20-1|TRBJ2-1|14|NA
CSARAPGDSSVEFF
TGCAGTGCTAGAGCCCCTGGGGACTCTAGCGTGGAGTTCTTC
>many|TRBV29-1|TRBJ2-1|14|NA
CSVEGFRLFNEQFF
TGCAGCGTTGAGGGGTTCCGTCTCTTCAATGAGCAGTTCTTC
>many|TRBV7-9|TRBJ2-1|15|NA
CASSPGGPEDNEQFF
TGTGCCAGCAGCCCTGGGGGGCCCGAGGACAATGAGCAGTTCTTC
>few|TRBV7-6|TRBJ1-1|15|NA
CASSHPGNMNTEAFF
TGTGCCAGCAGCCACCCGGGAAATATGAACACTGAAGCTTTCTTT
>many|TRBV4-1|TRBJ1-6|17|TRBD1
CASSQVDRGFENSPLHF
TGCGCCAGCAGCCAAGTGGACAGGGGTTTTGAGAATTCACCCCTCCACTTT
>many|TRBV7-2|TRBJ2-1|12|NA
CASSLGLDEQFF
TGTGCCAGCAGCTTAGGCCTGGATGAGCAGTTCTTC
>many|TRBV6-6|TRBJ2-7|12|NA
CASSPRDYEQYF
TGTGCCAGCAGCCCGCGCGACTACGAGCAGTACTTC
>many|TRBV5-6|TRBJ1-1|15|TRBD1
CASSPLDRQDTEAFF
TGTGCCAGCAGCCCACTGGACAGGCAGGACACTGAAGCTTTCTTT
>many|TRBV20-1|TRBJ2-1|14|NA
CSAPDKEHYNEQFF
TGCAGTGCTCCAGACAAGGAGCATTACAATGAGCAGTTCTTC
>many|TRBV24-1|TRBJ2-1|15|NA
CATSPSEGALGEQFF
TGTGCCACCAGTCCCTCGGAGGGGGCGTTAGGTGAGCAGTTCTTC
>many|TRBV9|TRBJ2-1|11|NA
CASSASREQFF
TGTGCCAGCAGCGCGAGTCGGGAGCAGTTCTTC
>many|TRBV5-6|TRBJ1-6|12|NA
CAGSSYNSPLNF
TGTGCCGGAAGCTCCTATAATTCACCCCTCAACTTT
>many|TRBV6-5|TRBJ1-6|12|NA
CASSRLDSHLHF
TGTGCCAGCAGCCGGCTGGACAGCCACCTCCACTTT
>many|TRBV7-8|TRBJ2-7|15|NA
CASSLDDLLTYEQYF
TGTGCCAGCAGCTTAGACGATCTCCTCACCTACGAGCAGTACTTC
>many|TRBV5-6|TRBJ2-1|14|NA
CASSLVRGHTGQFF
TGTGCCAGCAGCTTAGTGCGGGGTCATACAGGGCAGTTCTTC
>many|TRBV4-2|TRBJ2-2|15|NA
CASSQGTVNTGELFF
TGTGCCAGCAGCCAAGGGACAGTGAACACCGGGGAGCTGTTTTTT
>many|TRBV12-3/TRBV12-4|TRBJ2-3|15|TRBD2
CASSPSGGAADTQYF
TGTGCCAGCAGCCCTAGCGGGGGGGCGGCAGATACGCAGTATTTT